This note documents a single T cell receptor beta chain sequence. Its target is not known. The data are from a study of monozygotic twins with inflammatory bowel disease. General study findings and limits: Discordant twins showed the same repertoire similarity as concordant twins, possibly from limited power. Healthy co-twins exceeded IBD patients in TCRbeta diversity as measured by inverse Simpson.

The CDR3 length is 15 residues. The germline V gene encodes CDR1 MDHEN and CDR2 SYDVKM. UMIs that included a 6-nucleotide sample barcode were added by template switching, which took place during cDNA synthesis. TCRdb reprocessed the 5' RACE reads, with one entry per CDR3 protein and no DNA. This listing includes a few hundred thousand distinct CDR3 sequences. Specimen: blood. This receptor was obtained from a human donor with ulcerative colitis or Crohn's disease, or a healthy co-twin of an affected twin (not recorded which). This chain joins TRBV28 and TRBJ2-7; absent DNA, TCRdb's TRBD2 call cannot be checked. CDR3 sequence reads: CASSPQGREGNEQYF.